These 29 T cell receptor beta chains were all obtained from the same sample, sequenced in a study of shared clonotypes between healthy human individuals. CD45RO-negative, CCR7-positively selected cells formed the naive CD8 fraction, excluding terminally differentiated effector memory CD45RA+ cells. Method: immunoSEQ multiplex PCR; TCRdb's copy keeps in-frame clones and lacks some. The sample records 500,000 to 700,000 clones, 85% to 95% being singletons. Material for sequencing was naive CD8+ T cells sorted from blood. The receptor set was obtained from a woman aged 25-40 years in good health.

The chain combines TRBV28 with TRBJ1-6; a weak D match, TRBD1 (6 bases). This CDR3 region has 15 residues. The V end lost 5 bases, the J end lost 8 bases, and 16 bases lay between the germline ends. From germline, CDR1 is MDHEN and CDR2 SYDVKM. Here the CDR3 DNA reads TGTGCCAGCAGTCTAACGGTGGACAGATATTCACCCCTCCACTTT. This sequence encodes CASSLTVDRYSPLHF.

This chain joins TRBV6-1 and TRBJ1-3, with 7 bases aligning to TRBD1. CDR1 and CDR2 (germline): MNHNS, SASEGT. The CDR3 is 13 residues long. V was pared by 6 bases and J by 4 bases, with 3 bases of the junction left unmatched. Here the CDR3 reads CASRGTEGNTIYF. The DNA for the CDR3 is TGTGCCAGCAGAGGGACAGAAGGAAACACCATATATTTT.

This clone was counted only a few times. The chain couples TRBV6-1 to TRBJ1-1; TRBD1 agrees at 7 bases. The germline V gene encodes CDR1 MNHNS and CDR2 SASEGT. The CDR3 is 15 amino acids. Trimming at V came to 2 bases and at J to 5 bases, leaving 8 bases not matched to a gene. CDR3 loop: CASSESPQGGTEAFF. In DNA, the CDR3 is TGTGCCAGCAGTGAATCCCCCCAGGGGGGGACTGAAGCTTTCTTT.

J is TRBJ2-5 and V is TRBV4-1; D is unclear. The closer fit of TRBJ2-7 to the DNA end suggests the J call may be wrong. This CDR3 is 13 amino acids long. Germline CDR1 MGHRA, CDR2 YSYEKL. Written as DNA, the CDR3 is TGCGCCAGCAGCCAAGATGTACCTTCCGAGCAGTACTTC. Protein sequence: CASSQDVPSEQYF.

CDR3 in DNA: TGTGCCAGCAGTTTCGGGGGCGGGAACACTGAAGCTTTCTTT. Encoded protein: CASSFGGGNTEAFF. The chain links TRBV27 to TRBJ1-1, with a possible D match to TRBD1 (6 bases). Trimming left V 3 bases short and J 1 base short, with 9 bases between. This CDR3 has 14 amino acids. The germline CDR1 and CDR2 sequences are MNHEY and SMNVEV (reference sequence).

This chain links TRBV4-2 with TRBJ2-1, with 7 bases aligning to TRBD2. The length of the CDR3 is 17 residues. Trimming cost V 1 base and J 8 bases; bases outside gene matches: 14. The germline gives CDR1 LGHNA, CDR2 YNFKEQ. CDR3 sequence: CASSQGPTSETGDEQFF. The CDR3 coding sequence is TGTGCCAGCAGCCAAGGGCCCACTAGCGAGACGGGAGATGAGCAGTTCTTC.

The chain recombines TRBV5-1 with TRBJ2-5, with 9 bases identical to TRBD1. CDR3 size: 15 residues. Germline trimming cut 2 bases from V and 1 base from J; bases unmatched to any gene: 3. The germline gives CDR1 SGHRS, CDR2 YFSETQ. This chain's CDR3 is CASSLDRGIQETQYF. DNA for the CDR3: TGCGCCAGCAGCTTAGACAGGGGGATCCAAGAGACCCAGTACTTC.

The chain joins TRBV28 to TRBJ2-6; 8 bases fit TRBD2. V gave up 3 bases and J gave up 2 bases; unmatched junction bases: 9. Germline values: CDR1 MDHEN, CDR2 SYDVKM. This CDR3 spans 18 amino acids. CDR3 DNA: TGTGCCAGCAGTTTTAGGCCCGGGAGGGCCACTGGGGCCAACGTCCTGACTTTC. Its protein is CASSFRPGRATGANVLTF.

The chain uses TRBV7-3 and TRBJ2-1; possibly TRBD2 for D (6 bases). The CDR3 totals 15 residues. From germline, CDR1 is SGHTA and CDR2 FQGTGA. The V end was cut by 5 bases, the J end by 6 bases, with 17 bases between. Written as DNA, the CDR3 is TGTGCCAGCAGCCTAGGTCTAGCGCGCTCCAATGAGCAGTTCTTC. This gives the protein CASSLGLARSNEQFF.

The rearrangement joins TRBV7-9 to TRBJ2-1; 13 nucleotides match TRBD2. The CDR3 totals 16 residues. V lost 5 bases and J lost 7; bases outside the gene matches: 8. In germline, CDR1 is SEHNR, CDR2 FQNEAQ (reference sequence). The CDR3 reads CASSPRTSGSWNEQFF. CDR3 DNA: TGTGCCAGCAGCCCTAGGACTAGCGGGAGTTGGAATGAGCAGTTCTTC. The full variable domain, completed using reference TRBV7-9 and TRBJ2-1, is DTGVSQNPRHKITKRGQNVTFRCDPISEHNRLYWYRQTLGQGPEFLTYFQNEAQLEKSRLLSDRFSAERPKGSFSTLEIQRTEQGDSAMYLCASSPRTSGSWNEQFFGPGTRLTVL.

This chain uses TRBV27 with TRBJ2-1; 10 bases are a match to TRBD1. J was trimmed by 7 bases and V by 4 bases; bases with no gene match: 7. This CDR3 has 15 amino acids. Germline V gene lookup returns CDR1 MNHEY and CDR2 SMNVEV (reference sequence). The CDR3 reads CASSYRTGGLNEQFF. CDR3 DNA sequence: TGTGCCAGCAGTTATCGGACAGGGGGGTTGAATGAGCAGTTCTTC.

The rearrangement links TRBV27 to TRBJ1-2, with unresolved D. Trimming pared 4 bases from V and 5 bases from J, leaving 11 bases between. Germline V gene sequence: CDR1 MNHEY, CDR2 SMNVEV (reference sequence). CDR3 size: 13 residues. The CDR3 coding sequence is TGTGCCAGCAGTTCGGGTCCTACTTATGGCTACACCTTC. This sequence encodes CASSSGPTYGYTF.

The chain is built from TRBV13 and TRBJ2-7; D is perhaps TRBD2 (6 bases). Trimming pared 10 bases from V and 2 bases from J, leaving 15 bases between. CDR3 size: 13 residues. Germline V gene sequence: CDR1 PRHDT, CDR2 FYEKMQ (reference sequence). The CDR3 DNA follows: TGTGCCACCCTACTAGCTGGCACCTACGAGCAGTACTTC. This encodes CATLLAGTYEQYF.

This chain connects TRBV19 to TRBJ2-7; perhaps TRBD2 as D (6 bases). V lost 4 bases and J lost 0, with 19 bases in between. Germline loops: CDR1 LNHDA, CDR2 SQIVND (reference sequence). The CDR3 contains 17 residues. CDR3 amino acids: CASSTNRLGRSSYEQYF. In nucleotides, the CDR3 is TGTGCCAGTAGTACCAATAGACTAGGTAGGAGCTCCTACGAGCAGTACTTC.

The CDR3 nucleotides are TGTGCCAGCAGCTTAGCGGCAGGCCTACTCTACGAGCAGTACTTC. Protein product: CASSLAAGLLYEQYF. The chain couples TRBV11-2 to TRBJ2-7; D gene ambiguous. The germline V gene encodes CDR1 SGHAT and CDR2 FQNNGV. Trimming cost V 1 base and J 3 bases, with 13 bases left between them. The CDR3 has 15 amino acids.

This clone was counted once. The V and J genes are TRBV4-1 and TRBJ2-3; D is undetermined. Germline CDR1 and CDR2: MGHRA and YSYEKL. This CDR3 contains 14 residues. V was shortened by 0 bases and J by 2 bases, with 6 bases between the two germline ends. DNA of the CDR3: TGCGCCAGCAGCCAAGAGCTGATCACAGATACGCAGTATTTT. Translation gives CASSQELITDTQYF.

The gene calls are TRBV5-8 and TRBJ1-1; D uncertain. The CDR3 contains 15 residues. The germline CDR1 and CDR2 sequences are SGHTS and YDEGEE. Trimming shortened V by 0 bases and J by 6 bases, and 15 bases separated the two germline ends. The DNA of the CDR3 is TGTGCCAGCAGCTTGGGATGGAGGGCCGGCCCTGAAGCTTTCTTT. Its protein is CASSLGWRAGPEAFF.

Note on this clone: The sample has other DNA sequences that encode this CDR3 too. The V and J genes are TRBV5-6 and TRBJ1-5; D is ambiguous. Trimming removed 2 bases from V and 2 bases from J, with 5 bases in between. This CDR3 spans 13 amino acids. The germline CDR1 and CDR2 sequences are SGHDT and YYEEEE. CDR3 nucleotide sequence: TGTGCCAGCAGCTTCTGGGGCAATCAGCCCCAGCATTTT. Residues: CASSFWGNQPQHF.

This sequence joins TRBV27 and TRBJ2-1; D perhaps matches TRBD1 (6 bases). V was shortened by 5 bases and J by 7 bases, with 15 bases between the two germline ends. CDR1 MNHEY and CDR2 SMNVEV come from the germline V gene (reference sequence). The CDR3 contains 14 residues. DNA for the CDR3: TGTGCCAGCAGTCCCCAGGACAGTGGGAATGAGCAGTTCTTC. Protein product: CASSPQDSGNEQFF.

V is TRBV10-3 and J is TRBJ2-7, with 8 bases matching TRBD2. Germline loops: CDR1 ENHRY, CDR2 SYGVKD. With 2 bases clipped from V and 4 bases from J, the junction kept 7 bases outside the gene matches. This CDR3 spans 15 amino acids. The CDR3 is CAISERQAGVYEQYF. In DNA, the CDR3 is TGTGCCATCAGTGAGCGTCAAGCGGGAGTATACGAGCAGTACTTC.

The chain employs TRBV5-1 and TRBJ2-1, with 8 bases identical to TRBD2. Germline-derived CDR1 and CDR2 are SGHRS and YFSETQ. This CDR3 spans 15 amino acids. After removal of 2 bases from V and 9 bases from J, the junction contained 10 bases not matched to a gene. CDR3 DNA sequence: TGCGCCAGCAGCTTATCGGCTCCTCGGGAGGGTGAGCAGTTCTTC. Amino acids: CASSLSAPREGEQFF.

This sequence joins TRBV5-1 and TRBJ1-1; D may be TRBD1 (6 bases). The CDR3 consists of 15 residues. Germline values: CDR1 SGHRS, CDR2 YFSETQ. V lost 0 bases and J lost 1, with 10 bases in between. CDR3 loop: CASSLVSGQNTEAFF. The CDR3 coding sequence is TGCGCCAGCAGCTTGGTCTCGGGACAGAACACTGAAGCTTTCTTT. The entire variable domain, with the rest obtained from reference TRBV5-1 and TRBJ1-1, is as follows: KAGVTQTPRYLIKTRGQQVTLSCSPISGHRSVSWYQQTPGQGLQFLFEYFSETQRNKGNFPGRFSGRQFSNSRSEMNVSTLELGDSALYLCASSLVSGQNTEAFFGQGTRLTVV.

The gene calls are TRBV5-5 and TRBJ2-7; D is perhaps TRBD1 (5 bases). This CDR3 is 17 amino acids long. The V and J ends lost 4 bases and 6 bases respectively, with 26 bases between them. Looked up from germline, CDR1 is SGHKS and CDR2 is YYEKEE (reference sequence). The CDR3, as DNA: TGTGCCAGCAGCCCTACCCGTCCCGGACAAAGGCTGGGCGAGCAGTACTTC. Protein: CASSPTRPGQRLGEQYF.

V and J are TRBV5-6 and TRBJ2-3; 10 nucleotides agree with TRBD2. The V gene's germline CDR1 is SGHDT and CDR2 YYEEEE. V trimming: 1 base; J trimming: 7 bases; junction bases outside the gene matches: 15. CDR3 length: 18 amino acids. Here the CDR3 reads CASSLIRILAGVDNTQYF. As DNA, the CDR3 is TGTGCCAGCAGCTTGATAAGGATCCTAGCGGGAGTCGACAATACGCAGTATTTT. The entire variable domain, with the rest obtained from reference TRBV5-6 and TRBJ2-3, is as follows: DAGVTQSPTHLIKTRGQQVTLRCSPKSGHDTVSWYQQALGQGPQFIFQYYEEEERQRGNFPDRFSGHQFPNYSSELNVNALLLGDSALYLCASSLIRILAGVDNTQYFGPGTRLTVL.

This clone was found a few times. The rearrangement joins TRBV10-1 to TRBJ1-1; unclear D gene. With 5 bases removed from V and 0 bases from J, the gap between germline ends came to 7 bases. Germline lookup yields CDR1 WNHNN and CDR2 SYGVQD (reference sequence). This CDR3 has 13 residues. CDR3 nucleotide sequence: TGCGCCAGCAGTTACAGCTTGAACACTGAAGCTTTCTTT. Residues: CASSYSLNTEAFF.

The genes are TRBV5-4 and TRBJ2-3; D not certain. V gave up 4 bases and J gave up 2 bases, with 11 bases separating them. CDR1 SGHNT and CDR2 YYREEE come from the germline V gene (reference sequence). This CDR3 is 14 amino acids long. CDR3 loop: CASSDDGYTDTQYF. DNA for the CDR3: TGTGCCAGCAGCGATGACGGGTACACAGATACGCAGTATTTT.

This chain uses TRBV28 with TRBJ2-7; no definite D call. CDR1 MDHEN and CDR2 SYDVKM come from the germline V gene. The V gene lost 5 bases and the J gene lost 4 bases, with 9 bases spanning the gap. The CDR3 has 12 amino acids. CDR3 sequence: CASSLDVYEQYF. CDR3 sequence (DNA): TGTGCCAGCAGTCTCGACGTTTACGAGCAGTACTTC. The full variable domain, rest sourced from reference TRBV28 and TRBJ2-7, is DVKVTQSSRYLVKRTGEKVFLECVQDMDHENMFWYRQDPGLGLRLIYFSYDVKMKEKGDIPEGYSVSREKKERFSLILESASTNQTSMYLCASSLDVYEQYFGPGTRLTVT.

DNA for the CDR3: TGTGCCTGGGCAGAGGGATCCCATAATTCACCCCTCCACTTT. Translation: CAWAEGSHNSPLHF. The genes are TRBV2 and TRBJ1-6; D gene uncertain. The CDR3 spans 14 residues. Germline-derived CDR1 and CDR2 are SNHLY and FYNNEI. Trimming cost V 11 bases and J 5 bases, with 16 bases left between them.

This clone showed up just once. The chain carries TRBV28 and TRBJ2-5; a weak D match, TRBD1 (6 bases). CDR1 is MDHEN, CDR2 SYDVKM, per germline. V shed 7 bases and J shed 2 bases, with 14 bases lying between them. The CDR3 loop spans 14 amino acids. The chain's CDR3 is CASTAAGEQETQYF. In DNA form, the CDR3 reads TGTGCCAGCACCGCCGCAGGGGAACAAGAGACCCAGTACTTC.